The 3 T cell receptor beta chains presented below share a single source sample, sequenced in a study of blood T cell repertoires in COVID-19. TCRdb keeps only in-frame clones here, not all; method: immunoSEQ multiplex PCR. This sample has about 68,000 clones, with almost 85% found just once. Input material: peripheral blood. The receptors were gathered from a man in his fifties with acute or convalescent COVID-19.

The chain has TRBV2 and TRBJ1-4, with 8 bases matching TRBD1. The CDR3 has 14 residues. Losses at the gene ends were 6 bases for V and 7 bases for J; bases not matched to a gene: 7. The germline gives CDR1 SNHLY, CDR2 FYNNEI. The DNA for the CDR3 is TGTGCCAGCAGCGCCGACAGGGGCGGTGAAAAACTGTTTTTT. It codes for CASSADRGGEKLFF.

V is TRBV5-1 and J is TRBJ2-5, with D possibly matching TRBD1 (5 bases). The germline V gene has CDR1 SGHRS and CDR2 YFSETQ. The CDR3 loop spans 15 amino acids. Trimming removed 2 bases at V and 2 bases at J, with 13 bases between. The DNA of the CDR3 is TGCGCCAGCAGCTTAAACGGCCAGGGTCAAGAGACCCAGTACTTC. Amino acid sequence: CASSLNGQGQETQYF.

V gene TRBV10-1 combines with J gene TRBJ2-7, with 9 bases fitting TRBD1. Looked up from germline, CDR1 is WNHNN and CDR2 is SYGVQD (reference sequence). J gave up 2 bases and V 6 bases, and 5 bases lay outside the gene matches. This CDR3 is built from 14 residues. The chain's CDR3 is CASSPGQGPYEQYF. CDR3 DNA sequence: TGCGCCAGCAGCCCGGGACAGGGCCCCTACGAGCAGTACTTC.